Sequencing of this T cell receptor (beta chain) was carried out in a study of T cells in localized non-small cell lung cancer. The protocol was immunoSEQ multiplex PCR, while the TCRdb copy is restricted to in-frame clones and leaves out a portion. The table has under 50,000 clones, about 85% seen once. The CDR3 spans 11 residues, counting both ends. In germline, CDR1 is SGHRS, CDR2 YFSETQ. As to this clone: The DNA is omitted, as the CDR3 cannot be located on it reliably, and the CDR3 follows TCRdb's listing.

Source: PBMCs, taken before any cancer treatment. The TCR sequence derives from a man aged 35-75 years with stage II lung adenocarcinoma. The chain employs TRBV5-1 and TRBJ2-2; the table's D gene call, TRBD2, was not cross checked with the DNA. This CDR3 is CASSFGRGAVF.